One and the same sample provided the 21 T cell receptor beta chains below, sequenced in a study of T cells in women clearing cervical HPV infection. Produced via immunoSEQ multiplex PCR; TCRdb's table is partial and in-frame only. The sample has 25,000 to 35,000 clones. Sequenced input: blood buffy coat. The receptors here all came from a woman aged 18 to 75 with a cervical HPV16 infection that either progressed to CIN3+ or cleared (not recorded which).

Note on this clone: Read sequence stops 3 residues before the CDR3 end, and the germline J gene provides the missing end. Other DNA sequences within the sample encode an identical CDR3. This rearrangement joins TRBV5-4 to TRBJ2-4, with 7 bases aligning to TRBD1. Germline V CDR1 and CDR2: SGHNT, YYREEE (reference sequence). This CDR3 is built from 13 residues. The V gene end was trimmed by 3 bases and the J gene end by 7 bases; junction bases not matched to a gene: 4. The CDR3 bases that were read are TGTGCCAGCAGCTCCGACAGGGCGAACATT. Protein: CASSSDRANI. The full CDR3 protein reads CASSSDRANIQYF.

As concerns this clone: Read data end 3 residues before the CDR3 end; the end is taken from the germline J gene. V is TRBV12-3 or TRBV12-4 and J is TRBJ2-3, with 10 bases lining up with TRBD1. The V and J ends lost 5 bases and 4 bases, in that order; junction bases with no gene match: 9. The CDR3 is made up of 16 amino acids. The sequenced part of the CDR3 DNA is TGTGCCAGCAGTCCTTGGGACAGGGGTGGGGCAGATACG. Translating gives CASSPWDRGGADT. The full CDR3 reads CASSPWDRGGADTQYF.

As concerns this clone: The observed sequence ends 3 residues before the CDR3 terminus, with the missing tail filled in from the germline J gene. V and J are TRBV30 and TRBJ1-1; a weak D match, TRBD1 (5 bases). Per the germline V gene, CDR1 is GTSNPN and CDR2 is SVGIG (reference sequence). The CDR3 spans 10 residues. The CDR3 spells CAWSPGRAFF. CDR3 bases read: TGTGCCTGGAGTCCAGGGAGG. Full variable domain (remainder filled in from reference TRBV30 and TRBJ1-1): SQTIHQWPATLVQPVGSPLSLECTVEGTSNPNLYWYRQAAGRGLQLLFYSVGIGQISSEVPQNLSASRPQDRQFILSSKKLLLSDSGFYLCAWSPGRAFFGQGTRLTVV.

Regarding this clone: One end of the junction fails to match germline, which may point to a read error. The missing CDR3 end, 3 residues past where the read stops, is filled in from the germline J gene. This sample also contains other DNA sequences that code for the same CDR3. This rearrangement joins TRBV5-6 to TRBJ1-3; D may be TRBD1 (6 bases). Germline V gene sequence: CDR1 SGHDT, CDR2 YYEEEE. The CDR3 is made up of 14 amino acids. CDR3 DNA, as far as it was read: TGTGCCAGCAGCTTGGGACAGGCTGGAAACACA. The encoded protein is CASSLGQAGNT. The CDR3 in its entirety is CASSLGQAGNTIYF.

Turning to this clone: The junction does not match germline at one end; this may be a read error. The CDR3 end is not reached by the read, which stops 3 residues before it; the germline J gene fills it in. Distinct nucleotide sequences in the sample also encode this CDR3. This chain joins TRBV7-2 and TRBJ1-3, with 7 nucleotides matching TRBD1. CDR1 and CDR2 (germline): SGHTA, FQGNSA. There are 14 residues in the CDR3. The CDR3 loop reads CASSSTGSGNTIYF. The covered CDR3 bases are TGTGCCAGCAGCTCGACAGGGAGCGGAAACACA.

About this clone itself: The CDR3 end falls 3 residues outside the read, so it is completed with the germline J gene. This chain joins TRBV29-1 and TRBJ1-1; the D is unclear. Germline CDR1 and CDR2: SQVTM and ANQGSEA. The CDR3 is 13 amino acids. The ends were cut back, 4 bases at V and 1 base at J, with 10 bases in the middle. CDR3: CSVGVQTNTEAFF. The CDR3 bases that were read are TGCAGCGTTGGGGTACAGACGAACACTGAA.

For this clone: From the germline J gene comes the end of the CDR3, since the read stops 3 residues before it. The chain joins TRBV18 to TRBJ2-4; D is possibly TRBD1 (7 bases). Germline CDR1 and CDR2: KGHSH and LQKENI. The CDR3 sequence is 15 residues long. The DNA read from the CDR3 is TGTGCCAGCTCTCGGACGGGGGACAGTGCCTATGGT. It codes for CASSRTGDSAYG. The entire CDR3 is CASSRTGDSAYGQYF. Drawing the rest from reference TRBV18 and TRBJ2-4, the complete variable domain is NAGVMQNPRHLVRRRGQEARLRCSPMKGHSHVYWYRQLPEEGLKFMVYLQKENIIDESGMPKERFSAEFPKEGPSILRIQQVVRGDSAAYFCASSRTGDSAYGQYFGAGTRLSVL.

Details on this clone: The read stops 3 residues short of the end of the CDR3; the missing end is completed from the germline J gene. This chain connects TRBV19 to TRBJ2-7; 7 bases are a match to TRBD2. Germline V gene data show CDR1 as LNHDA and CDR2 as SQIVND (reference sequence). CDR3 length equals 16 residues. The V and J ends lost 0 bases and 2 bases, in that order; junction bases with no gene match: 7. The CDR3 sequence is CASSIDGGSPPYEQYF. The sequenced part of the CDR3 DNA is TGTGCCAGTAGTATAGATGGCGGGAGTCCCCCCTACGAG.

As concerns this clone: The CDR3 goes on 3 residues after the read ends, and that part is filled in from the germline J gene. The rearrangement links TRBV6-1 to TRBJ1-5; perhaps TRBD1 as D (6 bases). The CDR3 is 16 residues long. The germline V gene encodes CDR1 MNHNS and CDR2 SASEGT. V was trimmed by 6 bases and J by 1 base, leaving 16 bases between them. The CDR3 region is CASRETGGVSNQPQHF. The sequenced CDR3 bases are TGTGCCAGCAGGGAAACGGGGGGCGTAAGCAATCAGCCC.

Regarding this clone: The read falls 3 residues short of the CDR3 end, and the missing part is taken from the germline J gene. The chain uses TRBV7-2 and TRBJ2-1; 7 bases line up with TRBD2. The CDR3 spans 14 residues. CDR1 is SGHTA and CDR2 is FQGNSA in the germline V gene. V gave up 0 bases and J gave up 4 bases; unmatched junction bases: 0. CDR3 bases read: TGTGCCAGCAGCTTAGCGGGGGGGTACAATGAG. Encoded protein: CASSLAGGYNE. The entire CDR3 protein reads CASSLAGGYNEQFF. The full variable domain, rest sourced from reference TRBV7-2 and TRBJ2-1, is GAGVSQSPSNKVTEKGKDVELRCDPISGHTALYWYRQSLGQGLEFLIYFQGNSAPDKSGLPSDRFSAERTGGSVSTLTIQRTQQEDSAVYLCASSLAGGYNEQFFGPGTRLTVL.

This CDR3 is CASSLAGGPGKTQYF. The sequenced part of the CDR3 DNA is TGTGCCAGTAGTTTAGCGGGGGGCCCCGGGAAGACG. The chain couples TRBV19 to TRBJ2-3, with TRBD2 identical over 10 bases. With the read ending 3 residues before the CDR3 end, the germline J gene is used to fill in that end. The CDR3 sequence is 15 residues long. Germline values: CDR1 LNHDA, CDR2 SQIVND (reference sequence). Full variable domain (remainder filled in from reference TRBV19 and TRBJ2-3): DGGITQSPKYLFRKEGQNVTLSCEQNLNHDAMYWYRQDPGQGLRLIYYSQIVNDFQKGDIAEGYSVSREKKESFPLTVTSAQKNPTAFYLCASSLAGGPGKTQYFGPGTRLTVL.

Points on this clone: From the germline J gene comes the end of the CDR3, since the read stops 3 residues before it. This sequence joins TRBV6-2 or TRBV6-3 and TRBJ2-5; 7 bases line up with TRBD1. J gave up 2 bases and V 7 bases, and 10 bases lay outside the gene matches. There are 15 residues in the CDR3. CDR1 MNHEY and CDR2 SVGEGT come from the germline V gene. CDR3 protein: CASTDQGVEQETQYF. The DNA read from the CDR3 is TGTGCCAGCACTGACCAGGGGGTCGAGCAAGAGACC.

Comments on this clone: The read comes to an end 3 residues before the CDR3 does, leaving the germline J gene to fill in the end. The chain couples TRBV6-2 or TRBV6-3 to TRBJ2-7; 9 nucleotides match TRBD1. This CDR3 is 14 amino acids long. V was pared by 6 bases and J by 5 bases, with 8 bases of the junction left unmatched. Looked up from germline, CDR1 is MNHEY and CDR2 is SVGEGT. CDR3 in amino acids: CASRTGTGTHEQYF. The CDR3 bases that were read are TGTGCCAGCAGGACCGGGACAGGGACCCACGAG.

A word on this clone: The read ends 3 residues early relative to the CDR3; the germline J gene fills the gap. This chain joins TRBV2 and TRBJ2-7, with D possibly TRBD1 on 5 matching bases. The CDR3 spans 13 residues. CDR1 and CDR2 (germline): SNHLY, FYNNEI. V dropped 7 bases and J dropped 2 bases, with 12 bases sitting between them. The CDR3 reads CASKMTETYEQYF. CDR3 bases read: TGTGCCAGCAAGATGACAGAGACCTACGAG.

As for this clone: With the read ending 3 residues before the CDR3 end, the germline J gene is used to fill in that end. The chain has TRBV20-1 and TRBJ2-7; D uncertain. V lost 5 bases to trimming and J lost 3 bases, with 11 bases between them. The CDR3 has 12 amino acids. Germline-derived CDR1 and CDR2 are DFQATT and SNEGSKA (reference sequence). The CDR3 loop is CSASQVDYEQYF. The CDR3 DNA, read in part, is TGCAGTGCTTCCCAGGTGGACTACGAG.

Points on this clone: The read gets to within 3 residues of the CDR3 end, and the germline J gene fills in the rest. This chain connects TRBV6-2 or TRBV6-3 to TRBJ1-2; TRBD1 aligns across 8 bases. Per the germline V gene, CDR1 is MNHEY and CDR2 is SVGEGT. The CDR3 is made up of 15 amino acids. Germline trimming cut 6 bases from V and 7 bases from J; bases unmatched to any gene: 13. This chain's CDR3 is CASRETGAKAPGYTF. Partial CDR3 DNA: TGTGCCAGCAGGGAGACAGGGGCTAAAGCTCCTGGC.

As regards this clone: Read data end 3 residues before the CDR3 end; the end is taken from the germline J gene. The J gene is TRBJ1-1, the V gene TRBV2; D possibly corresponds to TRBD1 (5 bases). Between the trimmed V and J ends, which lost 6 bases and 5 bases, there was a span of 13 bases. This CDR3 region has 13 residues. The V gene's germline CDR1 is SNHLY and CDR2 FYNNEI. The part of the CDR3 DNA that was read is TGTGCCAGCAGACTCGGGGGAGAAACTGAA. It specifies CASRLGGETE. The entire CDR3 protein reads CASRLGGETEAFF.

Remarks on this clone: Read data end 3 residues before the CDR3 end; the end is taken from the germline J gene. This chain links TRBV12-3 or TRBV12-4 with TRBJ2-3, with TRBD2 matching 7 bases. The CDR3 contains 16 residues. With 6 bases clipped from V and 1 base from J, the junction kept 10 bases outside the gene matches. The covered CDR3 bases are TGTGCCAGCAGGCCCCTCGCAACTAGCGGCACAGATACG. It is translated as CASRPLATSGTDT. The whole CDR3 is CASRPLATSGTDTQYF.

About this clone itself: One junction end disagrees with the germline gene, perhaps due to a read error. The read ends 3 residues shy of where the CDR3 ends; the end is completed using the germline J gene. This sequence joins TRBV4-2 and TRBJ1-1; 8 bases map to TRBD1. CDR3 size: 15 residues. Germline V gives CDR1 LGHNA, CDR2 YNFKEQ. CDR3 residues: CASSQTGTGRTEAFF. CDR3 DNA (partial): TGCGCCAGCAGCCAAACCGGGACAGGTCGCACTGAA.

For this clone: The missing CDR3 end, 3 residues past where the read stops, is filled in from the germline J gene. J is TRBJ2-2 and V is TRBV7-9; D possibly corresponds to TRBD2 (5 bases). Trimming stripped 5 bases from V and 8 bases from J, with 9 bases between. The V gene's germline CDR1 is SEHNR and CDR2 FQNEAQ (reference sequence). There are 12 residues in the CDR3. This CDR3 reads CASSLPGGELFF. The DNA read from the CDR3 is TGTGCCAGCAGCCTACCGGGGGGGGAG.

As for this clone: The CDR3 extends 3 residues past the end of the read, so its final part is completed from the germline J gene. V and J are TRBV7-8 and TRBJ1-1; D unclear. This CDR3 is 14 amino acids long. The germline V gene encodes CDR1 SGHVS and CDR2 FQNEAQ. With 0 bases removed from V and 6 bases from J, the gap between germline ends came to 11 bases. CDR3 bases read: TGTGCCAGCAGCTTAGCGTTGAAGGGCGCTGAA. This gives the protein CASSLALKGAE. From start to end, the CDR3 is CASSLALKGAEAFF.